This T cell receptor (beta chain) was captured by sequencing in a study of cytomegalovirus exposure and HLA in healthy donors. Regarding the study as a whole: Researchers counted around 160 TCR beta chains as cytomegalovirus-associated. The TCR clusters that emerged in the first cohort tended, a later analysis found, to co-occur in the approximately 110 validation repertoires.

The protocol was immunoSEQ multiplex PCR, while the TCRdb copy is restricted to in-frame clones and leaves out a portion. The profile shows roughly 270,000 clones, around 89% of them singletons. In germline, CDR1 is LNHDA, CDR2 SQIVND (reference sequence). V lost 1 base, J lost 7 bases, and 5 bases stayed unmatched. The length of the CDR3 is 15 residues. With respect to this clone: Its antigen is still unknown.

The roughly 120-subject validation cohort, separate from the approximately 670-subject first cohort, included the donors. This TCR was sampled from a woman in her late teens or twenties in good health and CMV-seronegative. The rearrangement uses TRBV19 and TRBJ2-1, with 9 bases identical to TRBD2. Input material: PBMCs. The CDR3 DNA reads TGTGCCAGTAGTATAGTGGCGGGAGGGGGGAATGAGCAGTTCTTC. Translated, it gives CASSIVAGGGNEQFF. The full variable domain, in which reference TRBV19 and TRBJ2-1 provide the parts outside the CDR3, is DGGITQSPKYLFRKEGQNVTLSCEQNLNHDAMYWYRQDPGQGLRLIYYSQIVNDFQKGDIAEGYSVSREKKESFPLTVTSAQKNPTAFYLCASSIVAGGGNEQFFGPGTRLTVL.